Listed below are T cell receptor beta chains from one sample, sequenced in a study of cytomegalovirus exposure and HLA in healthy donors. TCRdb's copy holds only in-frame clones and misses some; the assay was immunoSEQ multiplex PCR. The sample lists 60,000 to 80,000 clones, under 85% seen once, with less than 3% in the top ten. Sequenced input: PBMCs. Receptors originate from a woman aged 30 to 39 in good health and CMV-seronegative. CDR3s include the opening cysteine and the closing phenylalanine or tryptophan. The order of the fields is V gene, J gene, CDR3 protein.

TRBV4-3	TRBJ1-4	CASSPNLDRFNEKLFF
TRBV11-3	TRBJ2-3	CASSLDGGTDTQYF
TRBV7-8	TRBJ2-2	CASRQDRPTGELFF
TRBV9	TRBJ1-4	CASSGPRQGDNEKLFF
TRBV7-2	TRBJ2-7	CASSLAAYEQYF
TRBV19	TRBJ2-2	CASSRSGNTGELFF
TRBV7-9	TRBJ2-3	CASSLDSHTDTQYF
TRBV2	TRBJ1-6	CASRPGSGSYNSPLHF
TRBV4-1	TRBJ2-1	CASSQAKTGSNEQFF
TRBV27	TRBJ1-5	CASSLVRGNQPQHF
TRBV11-1	TRBJ2-2	CASSFSGTGIGELFF
TRBV6-1	TRBJ2-7	CASSVWDYSDEQYF
TRBV27	TRBJ1-2	CASSLSQGAGYGYTF
TRBV5-1	TRBJ2-1	CASSSTSAISYNEQFF
TRBV28	TRBJ2-5	CASVSGQGSQETQYF
TRBV9	TRBJ2-1	CASSARGGLYNEQFF
TRBV2	TRBJ1-4	CASNYRPGHELFF
TRBV9	TRBJ2-2	CASSVAANTGELFF
TRBV5-8	TRBJ1-1	CASSLSGGGSTEAFF
TRBV7-9	TRBJ1-1	CASSPEDRMNTEAFF
TRBV10-3	TRBJ1-4	CAISEDRGWEKLFF
TRBV29-1	TRBJ2-3	CSETRGLAGGTQYF
TRBV2	TRBJ1-5	CASTQGGSGQPQHF
TRBV6-5	TRBJ2-3	CASSYRGFTDTQYF
TRBV7-7	TRBJ1-1	CASSADRDTEAFF
TRBV11-3	TRBJ1-2	CASSLVSVGHGYTF
TRBV11-3	TRBJ1-1	CASSSQGQNTEAFF
TRBV6-6	TRBJ1-1	CASSHGQGNTEAFF
TRBV7-9	TRBJ1-1	CASSSLAGGTEAFF
TRBV7-8	TRBJ1-2	CASSLDGGGGYGYTF
TRBV5-4	TRBJ1-2	CASSLDRPLYGYTF
TRBV18	TRBJ2-5	CASSGTAQETQYF
TRBV9	TRBJ1-1	CASSVMGQGATEAFF
TRBV5-4	TRBJ1-1	CASSPGASEAFF
TRBV4-3	TRBJ1-2	CASSQEGQGNIPPDDGYTF
TRBV25-1	TRBJ2-7	CASSWRRQGSYEQYF
TRBV6-5	TRBJ1-1	CASSPQVEGTEAFF
TRBV18	TRBJ2-7	CGSSPPRGEGYEQYF
TRBV7-2	TRBJ2-5	CASRDELGDSQETQYF
TRBV11-2	TRBJ1-6	CASSVAGSYNSPLHF
TRBV5-4	TRBJ2-5	CASTSTGDRQETQYF
TRBV9	TRBJ2-3	CASSVDAGGPADTQYF
TRBV5-4	TRBJ1-1	CASSRDRNTEAFF
TRBV6-6	TRBJ1-5	CDLGRRIGNQPQHF
TRBV4-1	TRBJ1-1	CASSQEVGARGKNTEAFF
TRBV9	TRBJ1-1	CASSPPPGTSYTEAFF